Listed below are T cell receptor beta chains from one sample, sequenced in a study of blood T cell repertoires in COVID-19. Here immunoSEQ multiplex PCR was the method, and the copy in TCRdb shows in-frame clones only, minus some. The table records about 380,000 clones, around 85% of them present only once. Sequencing used peripheral blood. These receptors were taken from a woman in her late teens or twenties with acute or convalescent COVID-19. Both conserved end residues are part of each CDR3. The order of the fields is J gene, clone size, V gene, D gene, CDR3 protein, CDR3 DNA. D genes are given only for firm matches. Rows give clone size only sometimes, using once, few, many, or a class for an expanded clone.

TRBJ1-4,NA,TRBV28,TRBD1,CASSPGTGLPNEKLFF,TGTGCCAGCAGCCCCGGGACAGGGCTCCCTAATGAAAAACTGTTTTTT
TRBJ2-5,NA,TRBV12-5,NA,CASGSPRETQETQYF,TGTGCTAGTGGTTCCCCCCGGGAAACCCAAGAGACCCAGTACTTC
TRBJ1-5,NA,TRBV6-5,NA,CGSRTGTSSNQPQHF,TGTGGCAGCAGGACCGGGACATCAAGCAATCAGCCCCAGCATTTT
TRBJ2-7,NA,TRBV28,TRBD2,CASSLTSGRFDEQYF,TGTGCCAGCAGTCTGACTAGCGGGAGGTTTGACGAGCAGTACTTC
TRBJ1-6,NA,TRBV18,TRBD1,CASSRTGDSPLHF,TGTGCCAGCTCAAGGACAGGGGATTCACCCCTCCACTTT
TRBJ2-1,NA,TRBV5-1,TRBD2,CASSYLAGASGEQFF,TGCGCCAGCAGCTACCTAGCGGGGGCCTCAGGTGAGCAGTTCTTC
TRBJ2-7,NA,TRBV4-1,TRBD1,CASSQESRGQYEQYF,TGCGCCAGCAGCCAAGAAAGCAGGGGGCAATACGAGCAGTACTTC
TRBJ2-3,NA,TRBV12-5,TRBD2,CASGETSGGADTQYF,TGTGCTAGTGGGGAAACTAGCGGGGGGGCCGATACGCAGTATTTT
TRBJ2-7,NA,TRBV11-2,TRBD1,CASSLQISGTGTYEQYF,TGTGCCAGCAGCTTACAAATCTCCGGGACAGGGACCTACGAGCAGTACTTC
TRBJ2-1,NA,TRBV6-5,TRBD1,CASHPGQSTNEQFF,TGTGCCAGTCATCCGGGACAGTCGACCAATGAGCAGTTCTTC
TRBJ1-1,NA,TRBV24-1,TRBD1,CATTSAGGERAEAFF,TGTGCCACCACCTCTGCAGGGGGCGAAAGGGCTGAAGCTTTCTTT
TRBJ1-3,NA,TRBV5-4,TRBD1,CASRSGSGGAGNTIYF,TGTGCCAGCAGGTCGGGATCAGGGGGCGCTGGAAACACCATATATTTT
TRBJ2-1,NA,TRBV9,TRBD2,CASSPSGSGRTDEQFF,TGTGCCAGCAGCCCCTCAGGAAGCGGGAGGACCGATGAGCAGTTCTTC
TRBJ1-6,NA,TRBV7-2,TRBD1,CASSYRGLNSPLHF,TGTGCCAGCAGCTACAGGGGACTTAATTCACCCCTCCACTTT
TRBJ1-2,NA,TRBV30,TRBD1,CAWHQGESGYTF,TGTGCCTGGCACCAGGGGGAAAGTGGCTACACCTTC
TRBJ1-5,once,TRBV28,TRBD1,CASSPGTDNQPQHF,TGTGCCAGCAGTCCCGGGACAGATAATCAGCCCCAGCATTTT
TRBJ2-3,NA,TRBV7-8,TRBD2,CASSPTSGEADTQYF,TGTGCCAGCAGCCCGACTAGCGGGGAGGCAGATACGCAGTATTTT
TRBJ1-2,once,TRBV7-2,TRBD1,CASSSLIWTGGYGYTF,TGTGCCAGCAGCTCTCTCATCTGGACAGGGGGATATGGCTACACCTTC
TRBJ1-1,NA,TRBV2,NA,CASSKGQNTEAFF,TGTGCCAGCAGTAAAGGACAGAACACTGAAGCTTTCTTT
TRBJ1-4,NA,TRBV10-3,TRBD1,CAISATGDPNEKLFF,TGTGCCATCAGCGCGACAGGGGACCCTAATGAAAAACTGTTTTTT
TRBJ2-3,NA,TRBV4-1,TRBD2,CASSHRGGARRIQYF,TGCGCCAGCAGCCACCGCGGGGGAGCCAGAAGAATACAGTATTTT
TRBJ2-7,NA,TRBV30,NA,CAWSTGGSSYEQYF,TGTGCCTGGTCGACAGGAGGAAGTTCCTACGAGCAGTACTTC
TRBJ2-7,NA,TRBV7-2,TRBD2,CASSFSGLEQYF,TGTGCCAGCAGCTTTAGCGGGCTCGAGCAGTACTTC
TRBJ1-1,NA,TRBV7-3,NA,CASSSQGGDYTEAFF,TGTGCCAGCAGCTCCCAAGGCGGGGATTACACTGAAGCTTTCTTT
TRBJ1-1,NA,TRBV7-9,NA,CASSLAEGYTEAFF,TGTGCCAGCAGCTTAGCAGAGGGATACACTGAAGCTTTCTTT
TRBJ2-7,NA,TRBV10-3,TRBD2,CAISEPGTGGSYEQYF,TGTGCCATCAGTGAACCCGGGACGGGGGGCTCCTACGAGCAGTACTTC
TRBJ1-2,NA,TRBV5-1,TRBD1,CASSDTGTGDLYGYTF,TGCGCCAGCAGCGATACCGGGACAGGGGATCTCTATGGCTACACCTTC
TRBJ2-7,NA,TRBV2,NA,CASTADSLSYEQYF,TGTGCCAGCACCGCGGACAGCCTCTCCTACGAGCAGTACTTC
TRBJ2-5,NA,TRBV2,TRBD2,CASSERAGGETQYF,TGTGCCAGCAGTGAAAGGGCGGGGGGAGAGACCCAGTACTTC
TRBJ1-2,NA,TRBV11-2,NA,CASSLVGDSTYTF,TGTGCCAGCAGCTTAGTAGGCGACAGCACCTACACCTTC
TRBJ2-7,NA,TRBV9,TRBD1,CASSHPGPLRGTGESYEQYF,TGTGCCAGCAGCCACCCGGGCCCCCTCCGGGGGACAGGGGAATCCTACGAGCAGTACTTC
TRBJ2-5,once,TRBV11-2,NA,CASSAEQGALGTQYF,TGTGCCAGCAGCGCTGAACAGGGAGCGCTGGGGACCCAGTACTTC
TRBJ2-7,NA,TRBV13,TRBD2,CASSLAGGSTYEQYF,TGTGCCAGCAGCCTAGCGGGAGGATCAACCTACGAGCAGTACTTC
TRBJ2-5,NA,TRBV28,NA,CASGAGRETQYF,TGTGCCAGTGGAGCCGGTCGGGAGACCCAGTACTTC
TRBJ2-5,few,TRBV27,TRBD2,CASSLHATASGTGETQYF,TGTGCCAGCAGTTTACATGCCACCGCTAGCGGGACGGGAGAGACCCAGTACTTC
TRBJ1-1,NA,TRBV12-5,NA,CASGLRGFTEAFF,TGTGCTAGTGGTTTGCGGGGGTTCACTGAAGCTTTCTTT
TRBJ1-1,NA,TRBV9,TRBD1,CASSVGSGGHAKAFF,TGTGCCAGCAGCGTCGGTTCAGGGGGTCATGCTAAGGCTTTCTTT
TRBJ2-7,NA,TRBV5-6,TRBD1,CASKTGTGANEQYF,TGTGCCAGCAAGACCGGGACAGGGGCTAACGAGCAGTACTTC
TRBJ1-4,NA,TRBV6-1,TRBD1,CASSDRGRGEKLFF,TGTGCCAGCAGTGACAGGGGGCGGGGTGAAAAACTGTTTTTT
TRBJ1-5,NA,TRBV19,NA,CASRKTGDNQPQHF,TGTGCCAGTAGGAAGACAGGCGATAATCAGCCCCAGCATTTT
TRBJ2-5,many,TRBV5-1,TRBD2,CASTAPKWGGLRRETQYF,TGCGCCAGCACGGCACCAAAATGGGGGGGTCTGCGTCGCGAGACCCAGTACTTC
TRBJ2-7,NA,TRBV5-4,TRBD2,CASSLASGYEQYF,TGTGCCAGCAGCTTGGCTAGCGGCTACGAGCAGTACTTC
TRBJ1-6,NA,TRBV25-1,TRBD1,CASSERTGQGNSPLHF,TGTGCCAGCAGTGAAAGGACGGGACAGGGGAATTCACCCCTCCACTTT
TRBJ1-5,NA,TRBV2,TRBD1,CASTGQGRSQPQHF,TGTGCCAGCACTGGACAGGGCCGAAGTCAGCCCCAGCATTTT
TRBJ2-3,NA,TRBV13,TRBD2,CASSGRLAGGDTQYF,TGTGCCAGCAGCGGACGACTAGCGGGGGGAGATACGCAGTATTTT
TRBJ1-5,NA,TRBV3-1/TRBV3-2,NA,CASSQGPDQPQHF,TGTGCCAGCAGCCAAGGCCCGGATCAGCCCCAGCATTTT
TRBJ2-7,NA,TRBV19,TRBD2,CASSRTSGDSYEQYF,TGTGCCAGTAGTAGAACTAGCGGGGACTCCTACGAGCAGTACTTC
TRBJ2-1,NA,TRBV30,TRBD2,CAWGGRAGGPYNEQFF,TGTGCCTGGGGCGGCCGGGCGGGGGGCCCCTACAATGAGCAGTTCTTC
TRBJ2-1,NA,TRBV4-1,NA,CASSQNSNEQFF,TGCGCCAGCAGCCAAAATAGCAATGAGCAGTTCTTC
TRBJ1-2,NA,TRBV4-1,TRBD1,CASSQVFRGRDGYTF,TGCGCCAGCAGCCAAGTATTCAGGGGGCGCGATGGCTACACCTTC